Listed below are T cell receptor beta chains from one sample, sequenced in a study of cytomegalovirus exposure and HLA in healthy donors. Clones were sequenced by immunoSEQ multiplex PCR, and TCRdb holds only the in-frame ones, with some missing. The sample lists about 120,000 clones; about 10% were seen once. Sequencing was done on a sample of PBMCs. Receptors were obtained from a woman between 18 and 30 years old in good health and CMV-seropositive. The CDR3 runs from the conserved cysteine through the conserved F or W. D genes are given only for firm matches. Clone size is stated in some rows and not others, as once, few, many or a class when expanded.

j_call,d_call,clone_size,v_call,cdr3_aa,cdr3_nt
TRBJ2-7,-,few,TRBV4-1,CASSQASSGPYEQYF,TGCGCCAGCAGCCAAGCCTCCAGCGGCCCCTACGAGCAGTACTTC
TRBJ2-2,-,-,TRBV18,CASSSSSGELFF,TGTGCCAGCTCATCTAGCTCCGGGGAGCTGTTTTTT
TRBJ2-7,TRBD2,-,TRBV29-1,CSVLAANQGYEQYF,TGCAGCGTGCTAGCGGCGAACCAGGGCTACGAGCAGTACTTC
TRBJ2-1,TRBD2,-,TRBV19,CASTLAGAYNEQFF,TGTGCCAGTACCTTAGCGGGAGCGTACAATGAGCAGTTCTTC
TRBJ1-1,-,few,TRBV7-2,CASSLLGLAAEAFF,TGTGCCAGCAGCTTACTAGGTTTGGCCGCAGAAGCTTTCTTT
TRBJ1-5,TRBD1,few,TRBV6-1,CASSEWGQSRDSNQPQHF,TGTGCCAGCAGTGAATGGGGACAGAGTCGGGATAGCAATCAGCCCCAGCATTTT
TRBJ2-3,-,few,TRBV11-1,CASSAADTQYF,TGTGCCAGCAGCGCGGCAGATACGCAGTATTTT
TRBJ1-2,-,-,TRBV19,CASSIDLGQGYTF,TGTGCCAGTAGTATAGATCTTGGGCAAGGCTACACCTTC
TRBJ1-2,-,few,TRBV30,CAWSVQGYGYTF,TGTGCCTGGAGTGTACAGGGCTATGGCTACACCTTC
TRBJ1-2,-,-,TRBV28,CASSFIREGGYTF,TGTGCCAGCAGTTTTATTAGGGAGGGGGGCTACACCTTC
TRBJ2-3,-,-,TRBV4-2,CASSQVLADSTDTQYF,TGTGCCAGCAGCCAAGTCTTAGCAGATAGCACAGATACGCAGTATTTT
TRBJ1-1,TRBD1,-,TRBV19,CASSSPGGWTEAFF,TGTGCCAGTAGTAGCCCAGGGGGCTGGACTGAAGCTTTCTTT
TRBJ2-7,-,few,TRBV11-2,CASSSKLTSLTYEQYF,TGTGCCAGCAGCTCCAAACTGACTAGTCTTACCTACGAGCAGTACTTC
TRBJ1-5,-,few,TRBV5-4,CASSNTIQVVGLGCQPQHF,TGTGCCAGCAGCAACACAATACAGGTGGTAGGATTGGGTTGTCAGCCCCAGCATTTT
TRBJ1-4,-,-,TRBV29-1,CSVELGGKTKKLFF,TGCAGCGTTGAGTTGGGGGGGAAGACAAAAAAACTGTTTTTT
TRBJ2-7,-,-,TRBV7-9,CASSLQGLGTYEQYF,TGTGCCAGCAGCTTGCAGGGCCTAGGAACCTACGAGCAGTACTTC
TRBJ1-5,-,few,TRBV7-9,CASSLLGDNQPQHF,TGTGCCAGCAGCTTACTCGGGGACAATCAGCCCCAGCATTTT
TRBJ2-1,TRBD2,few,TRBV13,CASSIRLAPDHEQFF,TGTGCCAGCAGCATACGACTAGCGCCCGATCATGAGCAGTTCTTC
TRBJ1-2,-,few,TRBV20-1,CSEGANYGYTF,TGCAGTGAGGGGGCTAACTATGGCTACACCTTC
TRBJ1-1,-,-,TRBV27,CASRVRGPNTEAFF,TGTGCCAGCAGGGTTAGAGGTCCGAACACTGAAGCTTTCTTT
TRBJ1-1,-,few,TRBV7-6,CASRAGEHTEAFF,TGTGCCTCTCGGGCGGGGGAGCACACTGAAGCTTTCTTT
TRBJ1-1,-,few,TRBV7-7,CASSLLRNTEAFF,TGTGCTAGCAGCTTACTCAGGAACACTGAAGCTTTCTTT
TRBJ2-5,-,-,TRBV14,CASSQVGGSGETQYF,TGTGCCAGCAGCCAAGTGGGGGGATCAGGGGAGACCCAGTACTTC
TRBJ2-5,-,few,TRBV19,CASSSSVVETQYF,TGTGCCAGTAGTTCTAGCGTGGTAGAGACCCAGTACTTC
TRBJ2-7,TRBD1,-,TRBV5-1,CASRPGTVTYEQYF,TGCGCCAGCAGGCCCGGGACAGTGACCTACGAGCAGTACTTC
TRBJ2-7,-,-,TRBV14,CASSQDGGYEQYF,TGTGCCAGCAGCCAAGATGGCGGCTACGAGCAGTACTTC
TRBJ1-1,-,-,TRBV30,CAWSGLNPEAFF,TGTGCCTGGAGTGGACTGAACCCTGAAGCTTTCTTT
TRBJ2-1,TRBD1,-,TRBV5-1,CASSLIGQGEEQFF,TGCGCCAGCAGCTTGATAGGACAGGGAGAGGAGCAGTTCTTC
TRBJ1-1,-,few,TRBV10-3,CAISESAGHPEAFF,TGTGCCATCAGTGAGTCTGCAGGGCACCCTGAAGCTTTCTTT
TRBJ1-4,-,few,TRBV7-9,CASSPGGRNEKLFF,TGTGCCAGCAGCCCGGGGGGCCGTAATGAAAAACTGTTTTTT
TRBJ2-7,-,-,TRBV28,CASSEGRGSREQYF,TGTGCCAGCAGTGAGGGCCGAGGGTCCCGCGAGCAGTACTTC
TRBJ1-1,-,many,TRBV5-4,CASSLDVATEAFF,TGTGCCAGCAGCTTGGACGTGGCCACTGAAGCTTTCTTT
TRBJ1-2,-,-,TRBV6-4,CASSTAGSGGYTF,TGTGCCAGCTCAACCGCGGGCAGCGGGGGCTACACCTTC
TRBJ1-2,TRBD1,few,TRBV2,CASSDRGQHYLYGYTF,TGTGCCAGCAGTGATAGGGGACAGCATTATTTATATGGCTACACCTTC
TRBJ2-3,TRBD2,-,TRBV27,CASSHVRAGGTDTQYF,TGTGCCAGCAGTCACGTACGTGCGGGAGGCACAGATACGCAGTATTTT
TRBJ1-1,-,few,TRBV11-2,CASSLEAGITEAFF,TGTGCCAGCAGCTTAGAAGCAGGGATTACTGAAGCTTTCTTT
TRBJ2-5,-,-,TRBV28,CASSFVGETQYF,TGTGCCAGCAGTTTTGTGGGCGAGACCCAGTACTTC
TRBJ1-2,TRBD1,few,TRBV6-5,CASSRGQGTGGYTF,TGTGCCAGCAGCCGCGGACAGGGGACGGGTGGCTACACCTTC
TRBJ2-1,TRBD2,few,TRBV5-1,CASSSQAGAYNEQFF,TGCGCCAGCAGCTCTCAAGCGGGAGCGTACAATGAGCAGTTCTTC
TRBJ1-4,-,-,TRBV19,CASREATNEKLFF,TGTGCCAGTCGTGAGGCAACTAATGAAAAACTGTTTTTT
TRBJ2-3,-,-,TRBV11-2,CASSFDGTSTDTQYF,TGTGCCAGCAGCTTTGATGGGACTAGCACAGATACGCAGTATTTT
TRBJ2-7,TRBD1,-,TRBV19,CASTVGTGVYEQYF,TGTGCCAGTACCGTCGGGACAGGGGTCTACGAGCAGTACTTC